What follows are 9 T cell receptor beta chains derived from one specimen sequenced in a study of OX40 agonist ivuxolimab in advanced cancers. This table comes from immunoSEQ multiplex PCR, and its TCRdb copy is limited to in-frame clones, with some not included. The table has approximately 22,000 clones, under 85% seen once; the top ten hold around 20%. The sequencing used CD4+ or CD8+ T cells sorted from blood, collected in a trial of the OX40 agonist ivuxolimab. These receptors were obtained from an adult with an advanced solid tumor such as melanoma, head and neck, liver or kidney cancer.

The chain couples TRBV7-4 to TRBJ2-7; either TRBD1 or TRBD2 may fit D (6 bases each). Germline CDR1 is SGHVT and CDR2 is SQSDAQ. Between the trimmed V and J ends, which lost 5 bases and 5 bases, there was a span of 22 bases. This CDR3 has 16 amino acids. The CDR3 DNA is TGTGCCAGCAGCAGGAGGGGGGAGGAGCTTTGGGACGAGCAGTACTTC. Protein: CASSRRGEELWDEQYF.

The chain employs TRBV7-9 and TRBJ2-5, with 15 bases fitting TRBD2. This CDR3 region has 17 residues. Trimming removed 5 bases from V and 5 bases from J; junction bases left unmatched: 9. CDR1 and CDR2 (germline): SEHNR, FQNEAQ (reference sequence). CDR3 DNA sequence: TGTGCCAGCAGCCCCTGGACGGGGACTAGCGGGGGGGAGACCCAGTACTTC. It is translated as CASSPWTGTSGGETQYF. Full variable domain (outside the CDR3, taken from reference TRBV7-9 and TRBJ2-5): DTGVSQNPRHKITKRGQNVTFRCDPISEHNRLYWYRQTLGQGPEFLTYFQNEAQLEKSRLLSDRFSAERPKGSFSTLEIQRTEQGDSAMYLCASSPWTGTSGGETQYFGPGTRLLVL.

This clone appeared a single time. This chain connects TRBV15 to TRBJ2-5, with a tentative D call TRBD2 (5 bases). The germline V gene has CDR1 LNHNV and CDR2 YYDKDF (reference sequence). Deletions cut 3 bases from V and 5 bases from J, with 16 bases between. The CDR3 totals 15 residues. CDR3 in DNA: TGTGCCACCAGCAGTAGCCTAGCCAGTGGGGAGACCCAGTACTTC. Its translation is CATSSSLASGETQYF.

The chain joins TRBV7-9 to TRBJ1-2; perhaps TRBD1 as D (5 bases). Trimming took 1 base from V and 8 from J, leaving 23 bases between them. CDR3 size: 17 residues. Germline values: CDR1 SEHNR, CDR2 FQNEAQ (reference sequence). CDR3 in amino acids: CASSLEGYRSLTGGYTF. For the CDR3, the DNA is TGTGCCAGCAGCTTAGAAGGTTACAGGTCCCTAACAGGCGGCTACACCTTC.

The chain recombines TRBV28 with TRBJ1-2; D is ambiguous. The CDR3 runs 13 residues. Trimming pared 4 bases from V and 3 bases from J, leaving 9 bases between. Germline CDR1 is MDHEN and CDR2 is SYDVKM. The CDR3 reads CASSSGVYYGYTF. In DNA form, the CDR3 reads TGTGCCAGCAGTTCCGGAGTGTACTATGGCTACACCTTC.

The chain recombines TRBV19 with TRBJ1-4; 7 nucleotides line up with TRBD1. In germline, CDR1 is LNHDA, CDR2 SQIVND (reference sequence). With 4 bases clipped from V and 0 bases from J, the junction kept 5 bases outside the gene matches. This CDR3 has 16 residues. The CDR3 spells CASSTQGGPTNEKLFF. The CDR3, as DNA: TGTGCCAGTAGTACCCAGGGGGGACCAACTAATGAAAAACTGTTTTTT. The full variable domain, with the rest looked up from reference TRBV19 and TRBJ1-4, is DGGITQSPKYLFRKEGQNVTLSCEQNLNHDAMYWYRQDPGQGLRLIYYSQIVNDFQKGDIAEGYSVSREKKESFPLTVTSAQKNPTAFYLCASSTQGGPTNEKLFFGSGTQLSVL.

The sample holds one count of this clone. The V gene is TRBV27, the J gene TRBJ2-2; 8 bases are shared with TRBD2. The CDR3 is made up of 17 amino acids. V lost 7 bases, J lost 0 bases, and 10 bases stayed unmatched. Looked up from germline, CDR1 is MNHEY and CDR2 is SMNVEV (reference sequence). CDR3 nucleotides: TGTGCCAGCACCAACCCAGGTAGCGGGGCGAACACCGGGGAGCTGTTTTTT. Its protein is CASTNPGSGANTGELFF.

The rearrangement links TRBV29-1 to TRBJ2-3, with D perhaps matching TRBD1 (5 bases). Germline CDR1 and CDR2: SQVTM and ANQGSEA. This CDR3 is 14 amino acids long. The V end lost 6 bases, the J end lost 0 bases, and 13 bases lay between the germline ends. The CDR3 sequence: CSVGRLLSTDTQYF. CDR3 DNA: TGCAGCGTGGGGCGCCTCCTTAGCACAGATACGCAGTATTTT.

The rearrangement links TRBV5-4 to TRBJ2-3; D not certain. The V gene's germline CDR1 is SGHNT and CDR2 YYREEE (reference sequence). The CDR3 extends over 14 amino acids. Trimming took 9 bases from V and 0 from J, leaving 14 bases between them. The CDR3 loop is CATADPSSTDTQYF. Written as DNA, the CDR3 is TGTGCCACCGCTGACCCCTCAAGCACAGATACGCAGTATTTT.